The next 32 T cell receptor beta chains were all read from a single sample in a study of blood T cell repertoires in COVID-19. TCRdb's table, derived via immunoSEQ multiplex PCR, lists solely in-frame clones and lacks some. The sample contains a few hundred thousand clones, more than 75% of which appear only once. The sample was peripheral blood. These receptors were obtained from a man aged 60 to 69 with acute or convalescent COVID-19.

The chain joins TRBV18 to TRBJ1-1; a weak D match, TRBD1 (6 bases). The CDR3 contains 15 residues. The germline V gene encodes CDR1 KGHSH and CDR2 LQKENI. Deletions cut 3 bases from V and 5 bases from J, with 16 bases between. The CDR3 coding sequence is TGTGCCAGCTCACCCAGAACAGGGAGGGGGACTGAAGCTTTCTTT. This translates into CASSPRTGRGTEAFF. The whole variable domain, remainder taken from reference TRBV18 and TRBJ1-1, is NAGVMQNPRHLVRRRGQEARLRCSPMKGHSHVYWYRQLPEEGLKFMVYLQKENIIDESGMPKERFSAEFPKEGPSILRIQQVVRGDSAAYFCASSPRTGRGTEAFFGQGTRLTVV.

The chain is built from TRBV10-3 and TRBJ1-2; 9 bases align to TRBD1. CDR3 length equals 17 residues. V lost 3 bases to trimming and J lost 10 bases; unmatched junction nucleotides: 18. The germline CDR1 and CDR2 sequences are ENHRY and SYGVKD. The CDR3 spells CAISDHFPTRDRVDYTF. The CDR3 coding sequence is TGTGCCATCAGTGACCATTTCCCGACCCGGGACAGGGTGGACTACACCTTC.

This clone was found a few times. V is TRBV7-2 and J is TRBJ1-6, with a tentative D call TRBD1 (5 bases). This CDR3 comprises 15 residues. The germline gives CDR1 SGHTA, CDR2 FQGNSA. Between the trimmed V and J ends, which lost 6 bases and 8 bases, there was a span of 17 bases. This CDR3 is CASSPFRGGDSPLHF. CDR3 nucleotides: TGTGCCAGCAGTCCCTTTCGGGGGGGGGATTCACCCCTCCACTTT.

V and J are TRBV9 and TRBJ1-5; no clear D. The CDR3 is made up of 12 amino acids. V dropped 3 bases and J dropped 9 bases, with 10 bases sitting between them. Germline V CDR1 and CDR2: SGDLS, YYNGEE. The CDR3 sequence: CASSAPRGPQHF. The CDR3 DNA is TGTGCCAGCAGCGCCCCGCGTGGGCCCCAGCATTTT.

J is TRBJ2-2 and V is TRBV7-3, with 8 bases that match TRBD1. The germline V gene has CDR1 SGHTA and CDR2 FQGTGA. The V segment lost 5 bases and the J segment 6 bases; nucleotides outside the gene matches: 11. The CDR3 runs 16 residues. The CDR3 loop reads CASSPHRTGSPGELFF. The CDR3 DNA reads TGTGCCAGCAGCCCTCATAGGACAGGGAGTCCCGGGGAGCTGTTTTTT.

The CDR3 DNA reads as TGTGCCAGCAGCTCCCCCATATCGGGGGGGCGCCACGAGCAGTACTTC. Translating gives CASSSPISGGRHEQYF. The J gene is TRBJ2-7, the V gene TRBV7-2; TRBD2 matches at 8 bases. The germline gives CDR1 SGHTA, CDR2 FQGNSA. V lost 4 bases, J lost 5 bases, and 13 bases stayed unmatched. CDR3 length: 16 amino acids. The full variable domain, its missing parts supplied by reference TRBV7-2 and TRBJ2-7, is GAGVSQSPSNKVTEKGKDVELRCDPISGHTALYWYRQSLGQGLEFLIYFQGNSAPDKSGLPSDRFSAERTGGSVSTLTIQRTQQEDSAVYLCASSSPISGGRHEQYFGPGTRLTVT.

The chain uses TRBV7-8 and TRBJ2-5, with a tentative D call TRBD2 (5 bases). The germline V and J ends were trimmed by 1 base and 2 bases, with 14 bases remaining between them. Germline CDR1 is SGHVS and CDR2 is FQNEAQ. This CDR3 region has 16 residues. The CDR3 here is CASSLGGPGPQETQYF. In nucleotides, the CDR3 is TGTGCCAGCAGCTTAGGAGGGCCAGGTCCTCAAGAGACCCAGTACTTC.

This clone was detected once. The V and J genes are TRBV27 and TRBJ2-1, with 11 nucleotides matching TRBD2. Germline V gives CDR1 MNHEY, CDR2 SMNVEV (reference sequence). The V gene end was trimmed by 10 bases and the J gene end by 7 bases; junction bases not matched to a gene: 24. The CDR3 has 19 residues. Written as DNA, the CDR3 is TGTGCCATCAACGGAGGTCGACTAGCGGGGATGTCTTCGGGGAATGAGCAGTTCTTC. The encoded protein is CAINGGRLAGMSSGNEQFF.

The rearrangement joins TRBV7-2 to TRBJ2-7, with 8 bases that match TRBD1. Per the germline V gene, CDR1 is SGHTA and CDR2 is FQGNSA. The CDR3 contains 15 residues. The V segment lost 2 bases and the J segment 6 bases; nucleotides outside the gene matches: 9. The CDR3 bases are TGTGCCAGCAGCTTATACAATGTCAGGGGGCTCGAGCAGTACTTC. It encodes CASSLYNVRGLEQYF.

V and J are TRBV11-2 and TRBJ2-5, with a weak D call TRBD2 (6 bases). Germline V gives CDR1 SGHAT, CDR2 FQNNGV. The CDR3 extends over 13 amino acids. V gave up 5 bases and J gave up 4 bases, with 11 bases separating them. In nucleotides, the CDR3 is TGTGCCAGCAGCGGGCTAGCGCGAGAGACCCAGTACTTC. This codes for CASSGLARETQYF. The entire variable domain, with the rest obtained from reference TRBV11-2 and TRBJ2-5, is as follows: EAGVAQSPRYKIIEKRQSVAFWCNPISGHATLYWYQQILGQGPKLLIQFQNNGVVDDSQLPKDRFSAERLKGVDSTLKIQPAKLEDSAVYLCASSGLARETQYFGPGTRLLVL.

The chain recombines TRBV12-3 or TRBV12-4 with TRBJ1-2; D is ambiguous. CDR3 size: 13 residues. Trimming took 3 bases from V and 1 from J, leaving 6 bases between them. CDR3 nucleotide sequence: TGTGCCAGCAGTTTCAGGATTAACTATGGCTACACCTTC. This codes for CASSFRINYGYTF.

V gene TRBV4-3 combines with J gene TRBJ2-1; D remains unclear. Trimming pared 1 base from V and 5 bases from J, leaving 6 bases between. The CDR3 length is 13 residues. CDR1 is LGHNA and CDR2 is YSLEER in the germline V gene. The CDR3 coding sequence is TGCGCCAGCAGCCAAGCCTACCACAATGAGCAGTTCTTC. It yields the protein CASSQAYHNEQFF.

The chain uses TRBV3-1 (or the pseudogene TRBV3-2) and TRBJ1-5; no definite D call. In germline, CDR1 is LGHDT, CDR2 YNNKEL (reference sequence). V shed 3 bases and J shed 4 bases, with 16 bases lying between them. This CDR3 region has 16 residues. CDR3 protein: CASSHGVAVGNQPQHF. CDR3 coding DNA: TGTGCCAGCAGCCACGGGGTTGCGGTAGGGAATCAGCCCCAGCATTTT.

This clone was found once. This chain uses TRBV24-1 with TRBJ1-6, with D possibly TRBD1 on 5 matching bases. The CDR3 loop spans 13 amino acids. The V end was cut by 8 bases, the J end by 14 bases, with 18 bases between. In germline, CDR1 is KGHDR, CDR2 SFDVKD. The CDR3: CATKDTGAGTLHF. The CDR3 nucleotides are TGTGCCACCAAGGACACTGGAGCCGGAACCCTCCACTTT.

The CDR3 reads CASSLGSSDEQFF. CDR3 sequence (DNA): TGCGCCAGCAGCTTGGGTAGCTCGGATGAGCAGTTCTTC. V gene TRBV5-1 combines with J gene TRBJ2-1; D is unclear. Trimming removed 0 bases at V and 8 bases at J, with 9 bases between. The CDR3 covers 13 residues. The germline gives CDR1 SGHRS, CDR2 YFSETQ.

The chain uses TRBV11-2 and TRBJ2-5; 8 nucleotides line up with TRBD2. CDR1 SGHAT and CDR2 FQNNGV come from the germline V gene. V lost 3 bases to trimming and J lost 6 bases; unmatched junction nucleotides: 12. The CDR3 loop spans 16 amino acids. The DNA for the CDR3 is TGTGCCAGCAGCTTCGAAACTAGCGGACCTAAAAAGACCCAGTACTTC. Translated: CASSFETSGPKKTQYF. The entire variable domain, with the rest obtained from reference TRBV11-2 and TRBJ2-5, is as follows: EAGVAQSPRYKIIEKRQSVAFWCNPISGHATLYWYQQILGQGPKLLIQFQNNGVVDDSQLPKDRFSAERLKGVDSTLKIQPAKLEDSAVYLCASSFETSGPKKTQYFGPGTRLLVL.

The rearrangement links TRBV5-6 to TRBJ1-2; D is unresolved. Germline CDR1 and CDR2: SGHDT and YYEEEE. This CDR3 contains 14 residues. V was shortened by 0 bases and J by 8 bases, with 14 bases between the two germline ends. The CDR3: CASSLGSGSVGYTF. CDR3 sequence (DNA): TGTGCCAGCAGCTTGGGATCAGGTTCAGTGGGCTACACCTTC.

The chain is built from TRBV11-2 and TRBJ1-5; D is possibly TRBD1 (6 bases). The V gene lost 2 bases and the J gene lost 2 bases, with 10 bases spanning the gap. Germline CDR1 is SGHAT and CDR2 is FQNNGV. The CDR3 length is 15 residues. The CDR3 sequence is CASSLYPGGNQPQHF. The CDR3 DNA is TGTGCCAGCAGCTTATATCCAGGGGGCAATCAGCCCCAGCATTTT. Full variable domain (missing parts from reference TRBV11-2 and TRBJ1-5): EAGVAQSPRYKIIEKRQSVAFWCNPISGHATLYWYQQILGQGPKLLIQFQNNGVVDDSQLPKDRFSAERLKGVDSTLKIQPAKLEDSAVYLCASSLYPGGNQPQHFGDGTRLSIL.

V gene TRBV24-1 combines with J gene TRBJ2-1; D possibly corresponds to TRBD2 (6 bases). Trimming took off 4 bases at V and 7 bases at J, with 13 bases between the two ends. Germline V gives CDR1 KGHDR, CDR2 SFDVKD. The CDR3 has 14 residues. This CDR3 reads CATSERDSRNEQFF. In DNA form, the CDR3 reads TGTGCCACCAGTGAACGGGACTCCCGTAATGAGCAGTTCTTC.

This rearrangement joins TRBV5-5 to TRBJ1-1; no definite D call. The V end lost 2 bases, the J end lost 5 bases, and 7 bases lay between the germline ends. This CDR3 is 12 amino acids long. Germline V gene lookup returns CDR1 SGHKS and CDR2 YYEKEE (reference sequence). CDR3 residues: CASSLLGTEAFF. In DNA form, the CDR3 reads TGTGCCAGCAGCTTACTTGGTACTGAAGCTTTCTTT.

This clone appeared a single time. This chain links TRBV5-1 with TRBJ1-4; 9 bases are shared with TRBD1. V dropped 3 bases and J dropped 6; count of bases not matched to a gene: 3. This CDR3 has 14 residues. Germline V lookup: CDR1 SGHRS, CDR2 YFSETQ. The CDR3 sequence is CASSWGDRDEKLFF. DNA for the CDR3: TGCGCCAGCAGCTGGGGGGACAGGGATGAAAAACTGTTTTTT.

The V and J genes are TRBV19 and TRBJ2-7, with 16 bases fitting TRBD2. V was pared by 5 bases and J by 4 bases, with 5 bases of the junction left unmatched. CDR1 and CDR2 from the germline V gene are LNHDA and SQIVND (reference sequence). The length of the CDR3 is 16 residues. CDR3 protein: CASSPGTSGGAYEQYF. The CDR3 nucleotides read TGTGCCAGTAGTCCCGGGACTAGCGGGGGGGCTTACGAGCAGTACTTC.

This chain uses TRBV11-2 with TRBJ2-2, with a weak D call TRBD1 (6 bases). The germline CDR1 and CDR2 sequences are SGHAT and FQNNGV. This CDR3 comprises 13 residues. V gave up 5 bases and J gave up 7 bases, with 11 bases separating them. CDR3 loop: CASSQQGFGELFF. The CDR3 DNA sequence: TGTGCCAGCAGCCAACAGGGTTTCGGGGAGCTGTTTTTT.

The CDR3 DNA sequence: TGTGCCAGCAGCTTAGACCTTAGGCCTAGCGGGGTCACAGATACGCAGTATTTT. Its protein product is CASSLDLRPSGVTDTQYF. V usage is TRBV11-2 and J usage is TRBJ2-3; TRBD2 aligns across 9 bases. The CDR3 length is 18 residues. Germline CDR1 and CDR2: SGHAT and FQNNGV. Trimming removed 0 bases from V and 2 bases from J; junction bases left unmatched: 9.

The genes are TRBV19 and TRBJ1-4; TRBD1 is a possible D gene (6 bases). This CDR3 contains 17 residues. V was clipped by 4 bases and J by 6 bases, with 21 bases between them. The germline gives CDR1 LNHDA, CDR2 SQIVND (reference sequence). The CDR3 is CASSTPLVGQLYEKLFF. Here the CDR3 DNA reads TGTGCCAGTAGTACGCCCCTAGTAGGACAGCTCTATGAAAAACTGTTTTTT.

The chain joins TRBV6-5 to TRBJ2-5, with 11 bases identical to TRBD2. The CDR3 runs to 16 residues. Germline V gene lookup returns CDR1 MNHEY and CDR2 SVGAGI. V lost 2 bases to trimming and J lost 3 bases; unmatched junction nucleotides: 5. CDR3 in amino acids: CASSYTQTSGEETQYF. CDR3 bases: TGTGCCAGCAGTTACACCCAGACTAGCGGGGAAGAGACCCAGTACTTC.

This clone was picked up one time. This chain connects TRBV4-1 to TRBJ2-2; possibly TRBD1 for D (7 bases). V was trimmed by 1 base and J by 5 bases, leaving 17 bases between them. The V gene's germline CDR1 is MGHRA and CDR2 YSYEKL. The CDR3 length is 17 residues. CDR3 DNA: TGCGCCAGCAGCCAAGGAGGCCGCAGGGGGGCGACCGGGGAGCTGTTTTTT. The encoded protein is CASSQGGRRGATGELFF.

The chain is built from TRBV5-1 and TRBJ1-4; 7 bases agree with TRBD1. V lost 4 bases and J lost 7; bases outside the gene matches: 13. CDR3 size: 16 residues. The germline gives CDR1 SGHRS, CDR2 YFSETQ. CDR3 sequence: CASSRDATGPGEKLFF. CDR3 nucleotides: TGCGCCAGCAGCCGCGATGCGACAGGGCCTGGTGAAAAACTGTTTTTT.

With respect to this clone: This CDR3 is also generated by other DNA sequences in the sample. V usage is TRBV9 and J usage is TRBJ2-1; 11 bases agree with TRBD2. V shed 2 bases and J 4 bases; nucleotides not matched to a gene: 2. Germline-derived CDR1 and CDR2 are SGDLS and YYNGEE. The length of the CDR3 is 15 residues. CDR3 sequence: CASSVSGGGYNEQFF. The CDR3 DNA sequence: TGTGCCAGCAGCGTTAGCGGGGGGGGGTACAATGAGCAGTTCTTC.

The chain couples TRBV21-1 to TRBJ2-2; TRBD1 reflects the table's D call only, with no check against the DNA. TRBV21-1 represents a pseudogene. CDR3 size: 16 residues. The DNA for the CDR3 is TGTGCCAGCAGCAAAGTGGACAGGGAGAACACCGGGGAGCTGTTTTTT. As protein: CASSKVDRENTGELFF.

The chain employs TRBV5-1 and TRBJ2-7; tentatively, D is TRBD2 (7 bases). Trimming cost V 0 bases and J 2 bases, with 15 bases left between them. CDR3 length: 16 amino acids. CDR1 SGHRS and CDR2 YFSETQ come from the germline V gene. CDR3 region: CASSLARGANTYEQYF. CDR3 in DNA: TGCGCCAGCAGCTTGGCCCGGGGGGCTAATACCTACGAGCAGTACTTC.

The chain joins TRBV9 to TRBJ1-1; tentatively, D is TRBD1 (6 bases). The germline V gene has CDR1 SGDLS and CDR2 YYNGEE. CDR3 size: 14 residues. V lost 3 bases, J lost 5 bases, and 14 bases lay in between. CDR3 sequence: CASSEGGGVTEAFF. The CDR3 coding sequence is TGTGCCAGCAGCGAAGGTGGGGGCGTGACTGAAGCTTTCTTT.